What follows are 24 T cell receptor beta chains derived from one specimen sequenced in a study of CD8 T cells in ankylosing spondylitis. One entry per CDR3 protein results from TCRdb running MiXCR on the 5' RACE reads. In the table there are 230,000 or so distinct CDR3 sequences, roughly 25% of which are singletons. The sample comprised blood, either unsorted or a sorted T cell fraction (not recorded which). The receptors shown here come from a male donor with ankylosing spondylitis or in good health (not recorded which).

This rearrangement joins TRBV20-1 to TRBJ2-1; 8 positions agree with TRBD2. The CDR3 is made up of 15 amino acids. Germline CDR1 DFQATT, CDR2 SNEGSKA (reference sequence). The CDR3 DNA reads as TGCAGCGGGAGGGGGGGTATAAGGTCCTACAATGAGCAGTTCTTC. Its translation is CSGRGGIRSYNEQFF.

The V and J genes are TRBV18 and TRBJ2-4; 8 bases agree with TRBD1. The germline gives CDR1 KGHSH, CDR2 LQKENI. This CDR3 is built from 14 residues. V was pared by 3 bases and J by 6 bases, with 4 bases of the junction left unmatched. The CDR3 bases are TGTGCCAGCTCACCGACAGGGGCCGGAAACATTCAGTACTTC. Translated: CASSPTGAGNIQYF.

This clonotype was seen repeatedly, ten times or more. This chain links TRBV20-1 with TRBJ2-7, with 7 nucleotides matching TRBD1. V was pared by 3 bases and J by 4 bases, with 9 bases of the junction left unmatched. The CDR3 has 14 amino acids. Germline lookup yields CDR1 DFQATT and CDR2 SNEGSKA (reference sequence). The CDR3 bases are TGCAGTGCTAGGGGCGCAGGGGACAGATACGAGCAGTACTTC. It specifies CSARGAGDRYEQYF.

As concerns this clonotype: A single base separates this from a much larger clone, so it may be a read error. V usage is TRBV28 and J usage is TRBJ1-1; D gene uncertain. The V and J ends lost 0 bases and 4 bases respectively, with 3 bases between them. Germline assignment: CDR1 MDHEN and CDR2 SYDVKM. The CDR3 has 12 amino acids. The CDR3 spells CASSLWVTEAFF. CDR3 DNA: TGTGCCAGCAGTTTATGGGTCACTGAAGCTTTCTTT. The complete variable domain, with remaining parts taken from reference TRBV28 and TRBJ1-1, reads DVKVTQSSRYLVKRTGEKVFLECVQDMDHENMFWYRQDPGLGLRLIYFSYDVKMKEKGDIPEGYSVSREKKERFSLILESASTNQTSMYLCASSLWVTEAFFGQGTRLTVV.

Written as DNA, the CDR3 is TGCAGTGCTAGAGAGTCTAGCGCGGGTCCGGGCGGGGAGCTGTTTTTT. This encodes CSARESSAGPGGELFF. This sequence joins TRBV20-1 and TRBJ2-2, with D perhaps matching TRBD2 (6 bases). Per the germline V gene, CDR1 is DFQATT and CDR2 is SNEGSKA (reference sequence). This CDR3 is built from 16 residues. V was shortened by 0 bases and J by 7 bases, with 18 bases between the two germline ends.

The rearrangement uses TRBV15 and TRBJ2-7; either TRBD1 or TRBD2 may supply D (6 bases each). Germline CDR1 is LNHNV and CDR2 is YYDKDF (reference sequence). V lost 0 bases and J lost 3, with 15 bases in between. This CDR3 spans 16 amino acids. CDR3 in amino acids: CATSRDRRGRNYEQYF. The CDR3 bases are TGTGCCACCAGCAGAGATCGGAGGGGGAGGAACTACGAGCAGTACTTC.

Many counts were recorded for this clonotype. V gene TRBV20-1 combines with J gene TRBJ1-2; perhaps TRBD1 as D (5 bases). In germline, CDR1 is DFQATT, CDR2 SNEGSKA (reference sequence). Trimming shortened V by 0 bases and J by 5 bases, and 16 bases separated the two germline ends. The length of the CDR3 is 15 residues. The CDR3 sequence: CSARDRDRGLYGYTF. The CDR3 DNA follows: TGCAGTGCTAGAGATCGGGACCGAGGGTTGTATGGCTACACCTTC.

This clonotype appeared many times. The V and J genes are TRBV12-3 or TRBV12-4 and TRBJ2-7, with D perhaps TRBD1 (5 bases). V shed 2 bases and J shed 2 bases, with 10 bases lying between them. This CDR3 comprises 14 residues. The CDR3 spells CASSLSRATYEQYF. CDR3 in DNA: TGTGCCAGCAGTTTAAGCAGGGCTACCTACGAGCAGTACTTC.

In this sample, this clonotype turned up many times. V is TRBV28 and J is TRBJ1-2, with 8 bases matching TRBD1. CDR3 length: 14 residues. The germline CDR1 and CDR2 sequences are MDHEN and SYDVKM. Trimming at V came to 7 bases and at J to 8 bases, leaving 12 bases not matched to a gene. CDR3 region: CASNGRAGGRGYTF. In DNA form, the CDR3 reads TGTGCCAGCAACGGAAGGGCAGGGGGCAGAGGCTACACCTTC.

In this sample, this clonotype turned up many times. This rearrangement joins TRBV12-3 or TRBV12-4 to TRBJ2-7; TRBD1 agrees at 7 bases. J was trimmed by 11 bases and V by 5 bases; bases with no gene match: 18. There are 15 residues in the CDR3. This chain's CDR3 is CASSTSRTGRGFKYF. The CDR3 bases are TGTGCCAGCAGTACCTCAAGGACAGGTCGGGGTTTTAAGTACTTC.

This chain links TRBV20-1 with TRBJ2-3; 8 positions agree with TRBD1. This CDR3 comprises 14 residues. V lost 6 bases, J lost 4 bases, and 9 bases stayed unmatched. The germline CDR1 and CDR2 sequences are DFQATT and SNEGSKA (reference sequence). The CDR3 DNA is TGCAGTGCCAGAACAGGGGGTGATTCAGATACGCAGTATTTT. As protein: CSARTGGDSDTQYF.

Details on this clonotype: Mismatch with germline at one junction end may stem from a read error. The CDR3 DNA reads TGTGGCAGCAAACTAGCGGGGGCCACAGATACGCAGTATTTT. This translates into CGSKLAGATDTQYF. The V call is TRBV2, the J call TRBJ2-3; 11 bases map to TRBD2. The germline CDR1 and CDR2 sequences are SNHLY and FYNNEI. The CDR3 extends over 14 amino acids.

This clonotype has just a few counts. The DNA of the CDR3 is TGTGCCAGCAGTTTGACTAGCGGGCCCTACAATGAGCAGTTCTTC. Protein product: CASSLTSGPYNEQFF. This rearrangement joins TRBV12-3 or TRBV12-4 to TRBJ2-1, with TRBD2 matching over 10 bases. After removal of 3 bases from V and 2 bases from J, the junction contained 1 base not matched to a gene. This CDR3 region has 15 residues.

This clonotype was seen a handful of times. V gene TRBV11-2 combines with J gene TRBJ2-7; 7 nucleotides align to TRBD1. V lost 4 bases to trimming and J lost 3 bases; unmatched junction nucleotides: 9. Germline values: CDR1 SGHAT, CDR2 FQNNGV. The CDR3 loop spans 15 amino acids. CDR3 coding DNA: TGTGCCAGCAGCTCCTACAGGGGCGCCCTCTACGAGCAGTACTTC. Protein: CASSSYRGALYEQYF. Based on the CDR3 plus reference TRBV11-2 and TRBJ2-7, the full variable domain is EAGVAQSPRYKIIEKRQSVAFWCNPISGHATLYWYQQILGQGPKLLIQFQNNGVVDDSQLPKDRFSAERLKGVDSTLKIQPAKLEDSAVYLCASSSYRGALYEQYFGPGTRLTVT.

V is TRBV20-1 and J is TRBJ2-5; 12 nucleotides align to TRBD2. The CDR3 is 17 amino acids. J lost 1 base, V lost 0 bases, and 6 bases had no gene match. Germline assignment: CDR1 DFQATT and CDR2 SNEGSKA (reference sequence). Here the CDR3 reads CSARDAPSGGGQETQYF. The CDR3 DNA reads as TGCAGTGCTAGAGACGCGCCTAGCGGGGGGGGCCAAGAGACCCAGTACTTC.

In this sample, this clonotype turned up many times. The V gene is TRBV7-8, the J gene TRBJ2-7; D is ambiguous. The V gene's germline CDR1 is SGHVS and CDR2 FQNEAQ. There are 14 residues in the CDR3. Trimming took off 1 base at V and 2 bases at J, with 9 bases between the two ends. CDR3 amino acids: CASSLGLGTYEQYF. The CDR3 DNA sequence: TGTGCCAGCAGCTTAGGGCTGGGGACCTACGAGCAGTACTTC. Using reference TRBV7-8 and TRBJ2-7 for the parts outside the CDR3, the full variable domain is GAGVSQSPRYKVAKRGQDVALRCDPISGHVSLFWYQQALGQGPEFLTYFQNEAQLDKSGLPSDRFFAERPEGSVSTLKIQRTQQEDSAVYLCASSLGLGTYEQYFGPGTRLTVT.

This clonotype was picked up a small number of times. V gene TRBV12-3 or TRBV12-4 combines with J gene TRBJ2-5; no firm D call. Trimming left V 9 bases short and J 2 bases short, with 16 bases between. The CDR3 has 14 residues. The CDR3 DNA is TGTGCCAGTTCTAAAGGGATAGTTCAAGAGACCCAGTACTTC. Its translation is CASSKGIVQETQYF.

This clonotype has a handful of counts. V and J are TRBV15 and TRBJ2-1; D gene uncertain. Deletions cut 0 bases from V and 5 bases from J, with 5 bases between. The CDR3 length is 13 residues. Germline-derived CDR1 and CDR2 are LNHNV and YYDKDF (reference sequence). The CDR3 DNA reads TGTGCCACCAGCAGAGAGGGGAACAATGAGCAGTTCTTC. Its translation is CATSREGNNEQFF.

In its sample, this clonotype was seen a few times. V usage is TRBV20-1 and J usage is TRBJ2-7, with 16 positions matching TRBD2. The V segment lost 4 bases and the J segment 5 bases; nucleotides outside the gene matches: 14. Germline-derived CDR1 and CDR2 are DFQATT and SNEGSKA (reference sequence). The CDR3 covers 18 residues. The CDR3 region is CSAILREGLAGGIHEQYF. CDR3 bases: TGCAGTGCTATCCTACGGGAGGGACTAGCGGGGGGGATCCACGAGCAGTACTTC.

This rearrangement joins TRBV7-8 to TRBJ2-1; TRBD1 is a possible D gene (5 bases). This CDR3 is built from 13 residues. Germline V CDR1 and CDR2: SGHVS, FQNEAQ. Deletions cut 5 bases from V and 9 bases from J, with 14 bases between. The CDR3 protein is CASSPDLQGEQFF. In DNA form, the CDR3 reads TGTGCCAGCAGCCCGGACCTTCAGGGTGAGCAGTTCTTC.

The CDR3 DNA sequence: TGCAGTGCTAGCCGGACTATCAAAACTAGCACAGATACGCAGTATTTT. Its translation is CSASRTIKTSTDTQYF. V usage is TRBV20-1 and J usage is TRBJ2-3, with D perhaps TRBD2 (6 bases). Per the germline V gene, CDR1 is DFQATT and CDR2 is SNEGSKA (reference sequence). The CDR3 sequence is 16 residues long. The germline V and J ends were trimmed by 3 bases and 0 bases, with 16 bases remaining between them.

CDR3 protein: CSADQTDWGDRVSGANVLTF. CDR3 coding DNA: TGCAGTGCTGACCAAACCGACTGGGGGGACAGGGTCTCTGGGGCCAACGTCCTGACTTTC. The chain links TRBV20-1 to TRBJ2-6, with 9 bases aligning to TRBD1. The germline CDR1 and CDR2 sequences are DFQATT and SNEGSKA (reference sequence). This CDR3 contains 20 residues. Losses at the gene ends were 5 bases for V and 0 bases for J; bases not matched to a gene: 17.

This clonotype appeared a single time. The V and J genes are TRBV10-3 and TRBJ2-4; 9 bases match TRBD2. The CDR3 spans 16 residues. Trimming took 2 bases from V and 8 from J; bases not matched to a gene: 10. Germline V gene lookup returns CDR1 ENHRY and CDR2 SYGVKD. The CDR3 DNA reads TGTGCCATCAGTGAGCCCGGCGGGGGGGCCTCGGACATTCAGTACTTC. Protein sequence: CAISEPGGGASDIQYF.

This clonotype appeared many times. CDR3 sequence (DNA): TGCAGTGCTAGACCCGGGCAGAGCAACTATGGCTACACCTTC. This sequence encodes CSARPGQSNYGYTF. The chain employs TRBV20-1 and TRBJ1-2, with D uncertain. The CDR3 is 14 amino acids. Germline CDR1 reads DFQATT; CDR2 reads SNEGSKA (reference sequence). Between the trimmed V and J ends, which lost 2 bases and 2 bases, there was a span of 12 bases.